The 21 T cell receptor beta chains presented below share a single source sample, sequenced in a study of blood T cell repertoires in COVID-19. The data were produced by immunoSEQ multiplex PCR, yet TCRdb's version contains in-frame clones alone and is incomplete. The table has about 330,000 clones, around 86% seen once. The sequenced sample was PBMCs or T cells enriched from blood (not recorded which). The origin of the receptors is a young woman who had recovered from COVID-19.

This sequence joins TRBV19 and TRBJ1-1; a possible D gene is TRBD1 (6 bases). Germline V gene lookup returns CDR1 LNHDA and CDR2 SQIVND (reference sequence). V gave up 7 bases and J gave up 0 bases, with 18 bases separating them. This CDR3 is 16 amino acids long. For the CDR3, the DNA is TGTGCCAGTACCCTGGGGGGGGGCTCGATGAACACTGAAGCTTTCTTT. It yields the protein CASTLGGGSMNTEAFF.

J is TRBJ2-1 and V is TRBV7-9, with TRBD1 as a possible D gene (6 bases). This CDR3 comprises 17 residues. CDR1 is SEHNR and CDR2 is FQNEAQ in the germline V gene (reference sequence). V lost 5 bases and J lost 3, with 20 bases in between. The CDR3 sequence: CASSVNHRDNFYNEQFF. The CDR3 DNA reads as TGTGCCAGCAGCGTCAACCACCGGGACAACTTCTACAATGAGCAGTTCTTC.

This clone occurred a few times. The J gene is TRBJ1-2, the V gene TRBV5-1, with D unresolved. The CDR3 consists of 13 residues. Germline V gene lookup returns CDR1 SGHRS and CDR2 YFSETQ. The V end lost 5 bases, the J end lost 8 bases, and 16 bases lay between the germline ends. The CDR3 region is CASRDDEPGGYTF. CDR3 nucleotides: TGCGCCAGCAGGGATGACGAACCGGGAGGCTACACCTTC.

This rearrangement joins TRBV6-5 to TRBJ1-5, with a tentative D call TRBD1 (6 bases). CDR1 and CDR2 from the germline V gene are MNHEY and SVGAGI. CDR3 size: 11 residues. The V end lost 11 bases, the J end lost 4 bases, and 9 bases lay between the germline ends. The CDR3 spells CAWGPNQPQHF. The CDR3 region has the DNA TGTGCCTGGGGGCCTAATCAGCCCCAGCATTTT.

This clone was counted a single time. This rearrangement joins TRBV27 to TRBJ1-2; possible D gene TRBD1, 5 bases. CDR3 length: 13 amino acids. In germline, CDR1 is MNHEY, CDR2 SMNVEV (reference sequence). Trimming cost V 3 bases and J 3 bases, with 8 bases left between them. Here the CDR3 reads CASSFSGYYGYTF. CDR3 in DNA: TGTGCCAGCAGTTTCTCAGGGTACTATGGCTACACCTTC.

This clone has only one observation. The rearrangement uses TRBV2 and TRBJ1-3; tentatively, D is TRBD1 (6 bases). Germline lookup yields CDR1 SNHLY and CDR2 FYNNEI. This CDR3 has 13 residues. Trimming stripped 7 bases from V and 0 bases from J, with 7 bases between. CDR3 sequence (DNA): TGTGCCAGCAAGGACAGCTCTGGAAACACCATATATTTT. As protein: CASKDSSGNTIYF.

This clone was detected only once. The CDR3 loop reads CASSRGQGAQEQYF. CDR3 sequence (DNA): TGTGCCAGCAGCCGCGGACAGGGGGCGCAGGAGCAGTACTTC. The V call is TRBV27, the J call TRBJ2-7; TRBD1 matches at 11 bases. Looked up from germline, CDR1 is MNHEY and CDR2 is SMNVEV (reference sequence). CDR3 length equals 14 residues. V trimming: 6 bases; J trimming: 7 bases; junction bases outside the gene matches: 8.

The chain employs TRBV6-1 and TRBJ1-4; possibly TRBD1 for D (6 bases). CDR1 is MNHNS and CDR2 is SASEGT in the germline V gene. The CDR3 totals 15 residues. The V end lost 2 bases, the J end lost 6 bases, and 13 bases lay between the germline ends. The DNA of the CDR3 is TGTGCCAGCAGTGAACTTGACAGGCGGGATGAAAAACTGTTTTTT. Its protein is CASSELDRRDEKLFF.

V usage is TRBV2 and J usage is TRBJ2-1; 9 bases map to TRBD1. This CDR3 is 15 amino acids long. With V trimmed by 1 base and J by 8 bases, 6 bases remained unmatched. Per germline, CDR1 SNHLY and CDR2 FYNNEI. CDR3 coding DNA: TGTGCCAGCAGTGAAGGGGACAGGGACTATGATGAGCAGTTCTTC. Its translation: CASSEGDRDYDEQFF.

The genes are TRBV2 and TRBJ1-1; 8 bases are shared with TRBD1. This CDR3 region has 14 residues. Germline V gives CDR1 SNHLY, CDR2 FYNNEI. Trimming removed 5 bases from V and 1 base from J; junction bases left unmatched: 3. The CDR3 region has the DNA TGTGCCAGCAGTCTACAGGGGGGGAACACTGAAGCTTTCTTT. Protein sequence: CASSLQGGNTEAFF.

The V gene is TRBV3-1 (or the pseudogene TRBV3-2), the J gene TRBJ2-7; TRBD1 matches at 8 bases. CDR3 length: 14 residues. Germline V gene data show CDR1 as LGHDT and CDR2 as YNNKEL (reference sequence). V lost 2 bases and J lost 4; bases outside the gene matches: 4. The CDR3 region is CASSQSGGGYEQYF. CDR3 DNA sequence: TGTGCCAGCAGCCAATCAGGGGGCGGTTACGAGCAGTACTTC.

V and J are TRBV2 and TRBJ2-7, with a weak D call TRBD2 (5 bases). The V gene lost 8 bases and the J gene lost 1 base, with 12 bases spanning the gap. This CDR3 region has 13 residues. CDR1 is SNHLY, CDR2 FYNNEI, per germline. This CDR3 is CASEAPGSYEQYF. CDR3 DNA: TGTGCCAGCGAAGCCCCGGGATCCTACGAGCAGTACTTC.

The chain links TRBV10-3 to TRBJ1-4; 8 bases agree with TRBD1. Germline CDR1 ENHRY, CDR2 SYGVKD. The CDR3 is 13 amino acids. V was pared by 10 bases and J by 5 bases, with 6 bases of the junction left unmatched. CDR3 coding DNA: TGTGCCACGTCAGGGGGCGCGAATGAAAAACTGTTTTTT. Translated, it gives CATSGGANEKLFF.

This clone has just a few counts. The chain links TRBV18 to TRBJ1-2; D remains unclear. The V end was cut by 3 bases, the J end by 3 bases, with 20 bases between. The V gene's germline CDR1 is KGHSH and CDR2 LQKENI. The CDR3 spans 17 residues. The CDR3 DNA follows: TGTGCCAGCTCACCCTTCCAAGACACTCAATCTCACTATGGCTACACCTTC. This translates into CASSPFQDTQSHYGYTF.

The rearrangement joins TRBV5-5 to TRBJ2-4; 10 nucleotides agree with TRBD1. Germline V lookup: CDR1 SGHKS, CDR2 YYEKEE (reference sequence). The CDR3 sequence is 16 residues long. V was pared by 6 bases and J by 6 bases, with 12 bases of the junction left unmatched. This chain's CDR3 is CASNPGGTGVANIQYF. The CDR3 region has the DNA TGTGCCAGCAATCCAGGGGGGACAGGGGTTGCAAACATTCAGTACTTC.

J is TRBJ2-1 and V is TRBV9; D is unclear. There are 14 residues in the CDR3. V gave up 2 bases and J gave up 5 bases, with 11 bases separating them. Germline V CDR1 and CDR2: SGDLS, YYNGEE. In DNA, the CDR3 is TGTGCCAGCAGCGTTAGTCTTTATAACAATGAGCAGTTCTTC. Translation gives CASSVSLYNNEQFF.

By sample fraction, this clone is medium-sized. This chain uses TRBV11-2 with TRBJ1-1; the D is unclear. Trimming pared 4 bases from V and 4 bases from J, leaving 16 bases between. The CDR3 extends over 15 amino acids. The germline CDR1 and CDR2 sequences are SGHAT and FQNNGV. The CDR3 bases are TGTGCCAGCAGCTCGGCCCTTGGAGGGAGCACTGAAGCTTTCTTT. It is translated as CASSSALGGSTEAFF.

CDR3 amino acids: CASSLQGKSEAFF. The CDR3 DNA reads TGTGCCAGCAGTTTACAGGGTAAGAGCGAAGCTTTCTTT. This rearrangement joins TRBV28 to TRBJ1-1; perhaps TRBD1 as D (5 bases). V was pared by 2 bases and J by 8 bases, with 12 bases between. Germline assignment: CDR1 MDHEN and CDR2 SYDVKM. The CDR3 loop spans 13 amino acids.

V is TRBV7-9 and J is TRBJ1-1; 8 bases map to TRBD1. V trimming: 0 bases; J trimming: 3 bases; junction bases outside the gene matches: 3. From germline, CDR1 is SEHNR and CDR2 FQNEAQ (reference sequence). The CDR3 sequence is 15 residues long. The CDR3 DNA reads TGTGCCAGCAGCTTAGCGGTGACAGGGGACACTGAAGCTTTCTTT. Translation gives CASSLAVTGDTEAFF.

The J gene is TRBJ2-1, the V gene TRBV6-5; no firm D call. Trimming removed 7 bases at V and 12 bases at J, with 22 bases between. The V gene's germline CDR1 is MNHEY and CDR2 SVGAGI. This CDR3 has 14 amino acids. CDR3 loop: CASTPQGGQLAQFF. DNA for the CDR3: TGTGCCAGCACCCCCCAAGGTGGGCAGCTGGCGCAGTTCTTC.

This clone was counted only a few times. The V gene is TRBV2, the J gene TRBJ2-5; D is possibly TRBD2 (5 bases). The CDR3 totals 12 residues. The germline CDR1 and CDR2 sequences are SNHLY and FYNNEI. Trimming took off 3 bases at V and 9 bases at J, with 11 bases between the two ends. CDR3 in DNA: TGTGCCAGCAGTGACCCGACCGGGGCCCAGTACTTC. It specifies CASSDPTGAQYF.